This T cell receptor (beta chain) emerged from a study of T cell responses to AZD1222 COVID-19 vaccine (dated by TCRdb to 2020 to 2023). For context, the study as a whole: TCR sequencing was performed for over 230 trial participants, of whom 200 to 220 were given two doses of AZD1222 and approximately 25 were given two doses of MenACWY control vaccine. Trial participants were enrolled by age into subgroups of 18-55, 56-69 and 70-plus years, and around 150, 28 and 57 TCR-sequenced participants, respectively, were included in these subgroups. Results and caveats for the whole study, not just this receptor: Reportedly, close to half of the unique spike-specific TCRs recognized epitopes lying outside the regions that are mutated in the B.1.351 and B.1.1.7 variants. Spike-specific TCR breadth and depth rose significantly after two AZD1222 doses compared with day 0 and with MenACWY recipients. Participants were mostly white British, with more females than males. The authors suggested clonal diversity may have been underestimated. The 56-69-year group was small, and its depth increase did not reach significance, likely because of low power. Vaccine-associated CD4 TCRs spanned the whole spike protein, with dominant responses in regions 160-218 and 743-854. Because no samples from the day 14 peak response were available, repertoires could be characterized only after the peak T cell response. Conclusions about previously exposed vaccinees were limited because only 5 or 6 AZD1222 recipients were SARS-CoV-2 seropositive at baseline.

This clone appeared a single time. Its antigen is currently not known. Base qualities were left out, and no much larger clone turns up one base away. Including the terminal cysteine and phenylalanine, the CDR3 comprises 13 residues. The entry retains the CDR3 DNA only, 39 bases that are in frame from base 1. The germline V and J ends show losses of 6 bases and 14 bases respectively, and no gene match explains 12 bases of the junction. CDR1 and CDR2, looked up from the germline V gene, are MDHEN and SYDVKM. The CDR3 regions of human TCRbeta chains were subjected to immunosequencing. In the original analysis: TCRs in the repertoires were compared against a reference library of SARS-CoV-2-specific TCRs that had been generated with the MIRA antigen-specificity platform. Breadth was defined as the fraction of unique TCRs that were SARS-CoV-2-associated. Depth was defined as the fraction of total T cells that were SARS-CoV-2-associated. Using the MIRA data, each spike-specific TCR was mapped to the spike region that the TCR reacts to and placed in a CD4 or CD8 class. Log10-transformed breadth and depth values were compared by one-way ANOVA with Sidak's multiple comparisons tests. Entries here come from immuneACCESS through TCRdb and include only in-frame sequences with V and J called. Some clones fail to appear in such tables; in the studies checked, an unresolved V gene covers under half of the shortfall, and the cause of the remainder is unknown. V, J and clone size derive from that table, while D and trimming were established from the DNA sequence. This sample comprises about 150,000 clones, roughly 90% of them detected only once. The ten largest clones take up approximately 4.3% of the sample.

The time point label of this sample denotes: about 28 days (+/-7) after the second vaccine dose. AZD1222 recipients given second doses at about 4 weeks or at about 12 weeks were pooled, since spike-specific TCR depth and breadth were not found to differ between the two schedules. Samples from vaccinated people were obtained from the UK trials COV001 and COV002, which included a single-blind randomized controlled phase 2/3 trial of AZD1222 (ChAdOx1 nCoV-19) in healthy adults. Trial participant PBMC samples were collected at day 0 and day 28 after the second dose for TCRbeta chain sequencing. In this chain, TRBV28 is recombined with TRBJ2-1, with TRBD1 matching 8 junction bases. This sequence was found in an adult who received the AZD1222 COVID-19 vaccine. Sequenced here: peripheral blood, sampled 28 days after the second AZD1222 dose. The CDR3 amino acid sequence is: CASSRVVDREKFF. In nucleotide form, the sequence is TGTGCCAGCAGCCGAGTCGTGGACAGGGAGAAGTTCTTC. The entire variable domain, with the stretches around the CDR3 drawn from the reference TRBV28 and TRBJ2-1 proteins, is DVKVTQSSRYLVKRTGEKVFLECVQDMDHENMFWYRQDPGLGLRLIYFSYDVKMKEKGDIPEGYSVSREKKERFSLILESASTNQTSMYLCASSRVVDREKFFGPGTRLTVL.